This T cell receptor beta chain comes out of a study of blood T cell repertoires in COVID-19 (dated by TCRdb to the early 2020s). As for the study more broadly: Samples covering the acute and convalescent phases of COVID-19 were provided by collaborators in the United States, Italy and Spain. The dataset comprised deeply sampled blood TCRbeta repertoires from subjects exposed to, actively infected with, or recovered from COVID-19. The repertoires were released in a freely available public database meant as a resource for research on the immune response to SARS-CoV-2. Samples came from the ongoing ImmuneRACE study (first 160 participants) plus 1,254 subjects from 6 global collaborators. A de-identified subject ID, COVID-19 status, age in years and sex were almost always included in the sample metadata. Where available, HLA class I and class II types were taken from metadata supplied by the sample provider and were not determined by assay-based typing. The prospective study material was composed of cDNA or gDNA derived from T cells, B-cell-depleted T cells, or PBMCs.

TCRbeta CDR3 regions were amplified from genomic DNA by means of the immunoSEQ Assay, a bias-controlled multiplex PCR. As for the authors' bioinformatics: Nucleated cell counts per sample were estimated from amplification of reference gene primers within the assay. To quantify the absolute abundance of each unique TCRbeta CDR3 rearrangement, sequence reads were collapsed and filtered. Productive Simpson clonality was computed per sample as the square root of Simpson's diversity index over productive rearrangements. TCRdb took over this immuneACCESS table, retaining in-frame rearrangements with V and J assigned. Such tables are incomplete; in checked studies, under half of the missing clones stem from an unresolved V gene, and the remainder is unexplained. V and J calls plus clone size are reproduced from that table; the DNA served to infer D and trimming. The sample has approximately 240,000 clones on record, about 85% of them singletons. Of the sample, approximately 5% falls within the top ten clones.

V lost 5 bases and J lost 8 bases, and the count of bases not matched to a germline gene is 10. Taken from cysteine to phenylalanine, the CDR3 has 16 residues. The CDR3 DNA has 48 bases and is translated from base 1. The germline V gene supplies CDR1 SGHTA and CDR2 FQGNSA. What the research found in general, with its limitations: The quantity of clinical and demographic metadata differed by source and by participant and was supplied without curation.

The count of this clone is one. This clone's antigen is unknown. No clone much larger than this one lies a single base away; base qualities are absent. Samples from volunteer blood donors who had recovered from COVID-19 were contributed by a second Seattle source. Collaborating institutions collected whole blood in K2EDTA tubes following their own protocols. For TCRbeta analysis, collaborators shipped samples in one of three forms: frozen whole blood, isolated PBMCs, or DNA extracted from either of those sample types. In this chain, TRBV7-2 is recombined with TRBJ1-4, and 11 bases in between align with TRBD1. Material for sequencing was peripheral blood. The TCR was taken from a woman aged 60 to 75 who had recovered from COVID-19. DNA sequence: TGTGCCAGCAGCCCATACCGGAGGACAGGGGGCGAAAAACTGTTTTTT. It codes for CASSPYRRTGGEKLFF.